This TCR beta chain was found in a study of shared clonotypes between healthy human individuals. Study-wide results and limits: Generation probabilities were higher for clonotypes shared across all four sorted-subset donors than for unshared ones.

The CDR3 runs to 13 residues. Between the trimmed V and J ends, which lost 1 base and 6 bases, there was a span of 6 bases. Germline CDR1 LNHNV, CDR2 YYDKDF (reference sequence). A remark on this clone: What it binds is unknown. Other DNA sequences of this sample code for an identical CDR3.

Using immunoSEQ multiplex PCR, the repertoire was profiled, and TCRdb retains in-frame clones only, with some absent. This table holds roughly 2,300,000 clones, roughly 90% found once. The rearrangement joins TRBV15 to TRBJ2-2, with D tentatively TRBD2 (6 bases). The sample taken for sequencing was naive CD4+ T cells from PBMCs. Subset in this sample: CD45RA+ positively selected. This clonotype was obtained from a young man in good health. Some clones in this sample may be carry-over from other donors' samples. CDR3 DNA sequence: TGTGCCACCAGCAGAGGCGGGGCCGGGGAGCTGTTTTTT. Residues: CATSRGGAGELFF.